The rows below give T cell receptor beta chains drawn from one sample of a study of T cells in tumors after PD-1 blockade. Data came from immunoSEQ multiplex PCR; TCRdb stores just in-frame clones and leaves some out. The table lists 14,000 to 15,000 clones, roughly four fifths of them singletons, with 20% to 25% in the top ten. Sequencing was performed on PBMCs, taken after anti-PD-1 treatment. Receptors were obtained from a human donor with basal cell carcinoma. Each CDR3 is given with its conserved first and last residue. The D gene is left open where the match is weak. Clone size is shown for a subset of rows, as once, few, many or a class of expanded clone.

J gene: TRBJ2-3; D gene: TRBD2; clone size: .; CDR3 length: 23; V gene: TRBV18; CDR3 protein: CASSPSGTPGLAGAPGVQDTQYF; CDR3 DNA: TGTGCCAGCTCACCGAGCGGGACTCCAGGACTAGCGGGAGCCCCCGGAGTGCAAGATACGCAGTATTTT
J gene: TRBJ2-7; D gene: TRBD1; clone size: .; CDR3 length: 13; V gene: TRBV5-4; CDR3 protein: CASSAGQGYEQYF; CDR3 DNA: TGTGCCAGCAGCGCAGGACAGGGCTACGAGCAGTACTTC
J gene: TRBJ2-1; D gene: .; clone size: .; CDR3 length: 19; V gene: TRBV2; CDR3 protein: CASSDGWARAGSSYNEQFF; CDR3 DNA: TGTGCCAGCAGTGACGGGTGGGCGCGGGCGGGGAGCTCCTACAATGAGCAGTTCTTC
J gene: TRBJ2-3; D gene: .; clone size: .; CDR3 length: 14; V gene: TRBV12-5; CDR3 protein: CASGSRVSTDTQYF; CDR3 DNA: TGTGCTAGTGGAAGCAGGGTTAGCACAGATACGCAGTATTTT
J gene: TRBJ2-1; D gene: .; clone size: .; CDR3 length: 14; V gene: TRBV5-4; CDR3 protein: CASRTAGTLNEQFF; CDR3 DNA: TGTGCCAGCAGGACCGCCGGGACTCTGAATGAGCAGTTCTTC
J gene: TRBJ1-6; D gene: .; clone size: .; CDR3 length: 14; V gene: TRBV30; CDR3 protein: CAWDRSSYNSPLHF; CDR3 DNA: TGTGCCTGGGACAGGAGCTCCTATAATTCACCCCTCCACTTT
J gene: TRBJ1-2; D gene: .; clone size: .; CDR3 length: 16; V gene: TRBV7-6; CDR3 protein: CASSLGVGPPNYGYTF; CDR3 DNA: TGTGCCAGCAGCTTAGGAGTAGGCCCCCCTAACTATGGCTACACCTTC
J gene: TRBJ2-2; D gene: TRBD2; clone size: .; CDR3 length: 17; V gene: TRBV5-1; CDR3 protein: CASSSGVVTSVTGELFF; CDR3 DNA: TGCGCCAGCAGCTCCGGAGTGGTTACTAGCGTCACCGGGGAGCTGTTTTTT
J gene: TRBJ2-2; D gene: .; clone size: .; CDR3 length: 13; V gene: TRBV19; CDR3 protein: CASSNRNTGELFF; CDR3 DNA: TGTGCCAGTAGTAACCGGAACACCGGGGAGCTGTTTTTT
J gene: TRBJ2-1; D gene: TRBD2; clone size: .; CDR3 length: 16; V gene: TRBV3-1/TRBV3-2; CDR3 protein: CASSGQAGVSYNEQFF; CDR3 DNA: TGTGCCAGCAGTGGCCAAGCGGGAGTCTCCTACAATGAGCAGTTCTTC
J gene: TRBJ2-1; D gene: TRBD2; clone size: .; CDR3 length: 18; V gene: TRBV10-1; CDR3 protein: CASSDHPPGTSGRQEQFF; CDR3 DNA: TGCGCCAGCAGTGATCACCCTCCCGGGACTAGCGGGAGGCAAGAGCAGTTCTTC
J gene: TRBJ2-2; D gene: .; clone size: once; CDR3 length: 14; V gene: TRBV6-5; CDR3 protein: CASSLTANTGELFF; CDR3 DNA: TGTGCCAGCAGTTTAACCGCGAACACCGGGGAGCTGTTTTTT
J gene: TRBJ2-1; D gene: .; clone size: .; CDR3 length: 12; V gene: TRBV12-3/TRBV12-4; CDR3 protein: CASRSPGVEQFF; CDR3 DNA: TGTGCCAGCAGGTCACCAGGGGTTGAGCAGTTCTTC
J gene: TRBJ1-2; D gene: .; clone size: once; CDR3 length: 13; V gene: TRBV24-1; CDR3 protein: CATSSGRRNSYTF; CDR3 DNA: TGTGCCACTTCATCGGGACGGCGAAATAGCTACACCTTC
J gene: TRBJ2-3; D gene: TRBD2; clone size: .; CDR3 length: 16; V gene: TRBV6-4; CDR3 protein: CASSDGSGGARDTQYF; CDR3 DNA: TGTGCCAGCAGTGACGGGAGCGGGGGGGCAAGAGATACGCAGTATTTT
J gene: TRBJ1-6; D gene: .; clone size: .; CDR3 length: 15; V gene: TRBV5-6; CDR3 protein: CASSEVTSYNSPLHF; CDR3 DNA: TGTGCCAGCAGCGAGGTGACCTCCTATAATTCACCCCTCCACTTT
J gene: TRBJ1-2; D gene: .; clone size: .; CDR3 length: 13; V gene: TRBV2; CDR3 protein: CASGGNSRGGYTF; CDR3 DNA: TGTGCCAGCGGGGGAAACTCACGTGGAGGCTACACCTTC
J gene: TRBJ2-7; D gene: TRBD1; clone size: .; CDR3 length: 20; V gene: TRBV7-3; CDR3 protein: CASSLRDGTGGIPLAYEQYF; CDR3 DNA: TGTGCCAGCAGCTTAAGGGATGGGACAGGGGGCATCCCCTTGGCCTACGAGCAGTACTTC